This is a list of T cell receptor beta chains from one sample in a study of T cell responses to AZD1222 COVID-19 vaccine. Here immunoSEQ multiplex PCR was the method, and the copy in TCRdb shows in-frame clones only, minus some. Of over 120,000 clones in the sample, approximately 85% were seen once. The sequences come from peripheral blood, collected on day 0 of AZD1222 vaccination. The source is an adult in good health. The CDR3 runs from the conserved cysteine through the conserved F or W. D genes are given only for firm matches. Some rows have no size entry. The others give once, few or many, or a class for an expanded clone.

CDR3nt: TGTGCCAGCAGCCCTATCCTTAGCGGGGGGTACCAAGAGACCCAGTACTTC
CDR3aa: CASSPILSGGYQETQYF
abundance: NA
v_gene: TRBV7-9
j_gene: TRBJ2-5
d_gene: TRBD2

CDR3nt: TGCAGCGTTGAAGATCGATTGGACAGGGGGCTGTTAATCTATGGCTACACCTTC
CDR3aa: CSVEDRLDRGLLIYGYTF
abundance: NA
v_gene: TRBV29-1
j_gene: TRBJ1-2
d_gene: TRBD1

CDR3nt: TGTGCCAGTAGTATGGGACCAATTTTAGGGCCCCAGCATTTT
CDR3aa: CASSMGPILGPQHF
abundance: NA
v_gene: TRBV19
j_gene: TRBJ1-5
d_gene: NA

CDR3nt: TGTGCCAGCAGCTTAGCGATGGACGGGACGGGCTACACCTTC
CDR3aa: CASSLAMDGTGYTF
abundance: NA
v_gene: TRBV7-9
j_gene: TRBJ1-2
d_gene: NA

CDR3nt: TGTGCCAGTAGGACAGATAACTATGGCTACACCTTC
CDR3aa: CASRTDNYGYTF
abundance: NA
v_gene: TRBV2
j_gene: TRBJ1-2
d_gene: NA

CDR3nt: TGTGCCAGCAGTTACGGGGGACAGGGATTGGGTCAGCCCCAGCATTTT
CDR3aa: CASSYGGQGLGQPQHF
abundance: NA
v_gene: TRBV6-6
j_gene: TRBJ1-5
d_gene: TRBD1

CDR3nt: TGTGCCACCAGTGAGGGCGTCAGAGCTGAAGCTTTCTTT
CDR3aa: CATSEGVRAEAFF
abundance: NA
v_gene: TRBV24-1
j_gene: TRBJ1-1
d_gene: NA

CDR3nt: TGTGCCAGCAGCCCTGTTACGCACCCTGAAGCTTTCTTT
CDR3aa: CASSPVTHPEAFF
abundance: NA
v_gene: TRBV11-2
j_gene: TRBJ1-1
d_gene: NA

CDR3nt: TGCGCCAGCAGCCAAGGGTTAACAGGGGTAGAGCAGTACTTC
CDR3aa: CASSQGLTGVEQYF
abundance: few
v_gene: TRBV4-1
j_gene: TRBJ2-7
d_gene: TRBD1

CDR3nt: TGTGCCTGGAGGCTGACTAGCGGGATCTACGAGCAGTACTTC
CDR3aa: CAWRLTSGIYEQYF
abundance: once
v_gene: TRBV30
j_gene: TRBJ2-7
d_gene: TRBD2

CDR3nt: TGTGCCAGCAGTTACGGGGGTTCTGCCGTCGAAAAACTGTTTTTT
CDR3aa: CASSYGGSAVEKLFF
abundance: once
v_gene: TRBV6-5
j_gene: TRBJ1-4
d_gene: NA

CDR3nt: TGTGCCAGTACCAAAGGGCCTGGTGGAGGCCGGGTTTATGGCTACACCTTC
CDR3aa: CASTKGPGGGRVYGYTF
abundance: NA
v_gene: TRBV19
j_gene: TRBJ1-2
d_gene: NA

CDR3nt: TGTGCCAGCAGCCTTGAGGATGGTCAGCCCCAGCATTTT
CDR3aa: CASSLEDGQPQHF
abundance: NA
v_gene: TRBV6-5
j_gene: TRBJ1-5
d_gene: NA

CDR3nt: TGTGCCAGCAGCCAAGTAGGGGAAGGGGATCAGCCCCAGCATTTT
CDR3aa: CASSQVGEGDQPQHF
abundance: NA
v_gene: TRBV4-2
j_gene: TRBJ1-5
d_gene: NA

CDR3nt: TGTGCCAGCAGTTTACCCGGGACAGGGCAATCTTATGGCTACACCTTC
CDR3aa: CASSLPGTGQSYGYTF
abundance: NA
v_gene: TRBV28
j_gene: TRBJ1-2
d_gene: TRBD1

CDR3nt: TGTGCCAGTAGTATCGTGGCAGACGCCACTGAAGCTTTCTTT
CDR3aa: CASSIVADATEAFF
abundance: few
v_gene: TRBV19
j_gene: TRBJ1-1
d_gene: NA

CDR3nt: TGTGCCAGCAACCCTCTGGGGGGCACTGAAGCTTTCTTT
CDR3aa: CASNPLGGTEAFF
abundance: NA
v_gene: TRBV11-2
j_gene: TRBJ1-1
d_gene: NA

CDR3nt: TGTGCCAGCAGCCGGGAGTCCGAAACCTACAATGAGCAGTTCTTC
CDR3aa: CASSRESETYNEQFF
abundance: once
v_gene: TRBV3-1/TRBV3-2
j_gene: TRBJ2-1
d_gene: NA

CDR3nt: TGTGCCAGCAGCCTCAAGGGACAGGGTGCCTACGAGCAGTACTTC
CDR3aa: CASSLKGQGAYEQYF
abundance: few
v_gene: TRBV27
j_gene: TRBJ2-7
d_gene: TRBD1

CDR3nt: TGTGCCAGCAGCCAGATAGGGGACGGCTATGGCTACACCTTC
CDR3aa: CASSQIGDGYGYTF
abundance: NA
v_gene: TRBV3-1/TRBV3-2
j_gene: TRBJ1-2
d_gene: NA

CDR3nt: TGTGCCAGCAGTGAATGGGGACTAGCGGGAGCGGCCGAGCAGTACTTC
CDR3aa: CASSEWGLAGAAEQYF
abundance: NA
v_gene: TRBV2
j_gene: TRBJ2-7
d_gene: TRBD2

CDR3nt: TGTGCCTCCCTCCAGCGGGAGGGGGAGACCCAGTACTTC
CDR3aa: CASLQREGETQYF
abundance: few
v_gene: TRBV10-3
j_gene: TRBJ2-5
d_gene: TRBD2

CDR3nt: TGTGCCTGGAGGCTGGGGAACTCTGGGGCCAACGTCCTGACTTTC
CDR3aa: CAWRLGNSGANVLTF
abundance: once
v_gene: TRBV30
j_gene: TRBJ2-6
d_gene: NA

CDR3nt: TGTGCCAGCAGTTACTCAAGACAGGGGGCGAACACTGAAGCTTTCTTT
CDR3aa: CASSYSRQGANTEAFF
abundance: NA
v_gene: TRBV6-5
j_gene: TRBJ1-1
d_gene: TRBD1

CDR3nt: TGTGCCAGCCTTAGCGTGAGCTCCTACAATGAGCAGTTCTTC
CDR3aa: CASLSVSSYNEQFF
abundance: NA
v_gene: TRBV27
j_gene: TRBJ2-1
d_gene: NA

CDR3nt: TGTGCCAGCAGTGAAGTAGCAGGGGTCGGAATTGGAAGCGGCGAGCAGTACTTC
CDR3aa: CASSEVAGVGIGSGEQYF
abundance: NA
v_gene: TRBV6-1
j_gene: TRBJ2-7
d_gene: NA

CDR3nt: TGTGCCAGCAGTTACTCGTGGAGAAGTGACGAGCAGTACTTC
CDR3aa: CASSYSWRSDEQYF
abundance: NA
v_gene: TRBV6-5
j_gene: TRBJ2-7
d_gene: NA

CDR3nt: TGCGCCAGCAGCCCGAGAGGGGGGCCCTACAATGAGCAGTTCTTC
CDR3aa: CASSPRGGPYNEQFF
abundance: once
v_gene: TRBV4-1
j_gene: TRBJ2-1
d_gene: NA

CDR3nt: TGTGCCAGCAGTTACTCCGTCCACTACACAGATACGCAGTATTTT
CDR3aa: CASSYSVHYTDTQYF
abundance: NA
v_gene: TRBV6-5
j_gene: TRBJ2-3
d_gene: NA

CDR3nt: TGTGCCAGCAGCTCCCCCCCTGAAAAACTGTTTTTT
CDR3aa: CASSSPPEKLFF
abundance: once
v_gene: TRBV7-9
j_gene: TRBJ1-4
d_gene: NA

CDR3nt: TGTGCCAGCAGTTTACCTCTAGGAGGTACTAATGAAAAACTGTTTTTT
CDR3aa: CASSLPLGGTNEKLFF
abundance: NA
v_gene: TRBV7-8
j_gene: TRBJ1-4
d_gene: NA

CDR3nt: TGTGCCAGCAGAGAGACAGGGTTTAGTCAGCCCCAGCATTTT
CDR3aa: CASRETGFSQPQHF
abundance: few
v_gene: TRBV6-5
j_gene: TRBJ1-5
d_gene: TRBD1

CDR3nt: TGCGCCAGCAGCTTGGCACAGGGGACCCAGTACTTC
CDR3aa: CASSLAQGTQYF
abundance: NA
v_gene: TRBV5-1
j_gene: TRBJ2-5
d_gene: NA

CDR3nt: TGTGCCAGCAGCTTAGGGACAGGGGGTTTAGAGACCCAGTACTTC
CDR3aa: CASSLGTGGLETQYF
abundance: few
v_gene: TRBV11-2
j_gene: TRBJ2-5
d_gene: TRBD1

CDR3nt: TGTGCCAGCAGTTTGGTCGGAGGGGATGGCTACACCTTC
CDR3aa: CASSLVGGDGYTF
abundance: NA
v_gene: TRBV12-3/TRBV12-4
j_gene: TRBJ1-2
d_gene: NA

CDR3nt: TGTGCCAGCAGTGAAACAATGGACACTGAAGCTTTCTTT
CDR3aa: CASSETMDTEAFF
abundance: NA
v_gene: TRBV2
j_gene: TRBJ1-1
d_gene: NA

CDR3nt: TGTGCCAGCAGAGGTCCTGGGCCTGAAGCTTTCTTT
CDR3aa: CASRGPGPEAFF
abundance: NA
v_gene: TRBV13
j_gene: TRBJ1-1
d_gene: NA

CDR3nt: TGTGCCTGGAGCACAAGCTCTGGAAACACCATATATTTT
CDR3aa: CAWSTSSGNTIYF
abundance: NA
v_gene: TRBV30
j_gene: TRBJ1-3
d_gene: NA

CDR3nt: TGCGCCAGCAGCGAAACTCAGGGGCTGGGGGCTGAAGCTTTCTTT
CDR3aa: CASSETQGLGAEAFF
abundance: NA
v_gene: TRBV5-1
j_gene: TRBJ1-1
d_gene: NA

CDR3nt: TGTGCCAGCAGCCCCACCTCGAGCTACGAGCAGTACTTC
CDR3aa: CASSPTSSYEQYF
abundance: NA
v_gene: TRBV11-3
j_gene: TRBJ2-7
d_gene: NA

CDR3nt: TGCAGTGCTAGTGCCCTTGGCCCCCCGGGCTCTGGAAACACCATATATTTT
CDR3aa: CSASALGPPGSGNTIYF
abundance: once
v_gene: TRBV20-1
j_gene: TRBJ1-3
d_gene: NA

CDR3nt: TGTGCCAGCAGTTCGGCTATAACAGGGGGCCCTAATCAGCCCCAGCATTTT
CDR3aa: CASSSAITGGPNQPQHF
abundance: NA
v_gene: TRBV27
j_gene: TRBJ1-5
d_gene: TRBD1

CDR3nt: TGTGCCAGCAGCCCATCGAGGGTCTCCTACAATGAGCAGTTCTTC
CDR3aa: CASSPSRVSYNEQFF
abundance: NA
v_gene: TRBV11-3
j_gene: TRBJ2-1
d_gene: NA

CDR3nt: TGTGCCACGCGCGCTACTAGGGGCCAAGAGACCCAGTACTTC
CDR3aa: CATRATRGQETQYF
abundance: NA
v_gene: TRBV2
j_gene: TRBJ2-5
d_gene: NA

CDR3nt: TGTGCCAGCAGCTTAGCCCCAGGGTCGGGGACCCAGTACTTC
CDR3aa: CASSLAPGSGTQYF
abundance: NA
v_gene: TRBV7-2
j_gene: TRBJ2-5
d_gene: NA

CDR3nt: TGTGCCAGCAGTGAAGCGGGTAATTCCCGCCAGCATTTT
CDR3aa: CASSEAGNSRQHF
abundance: NA
v_gene: TRBV6-1
j_gene: TRBJ1-5
d_gene: NA